Below are 8 T cell receptor beta chains sequenced from a single sample in a study of shared clonotypes between healthy human individuals. Assay used: immunoSEQ multiplex PCR; TCRdb lists only in-frame clones, some missing. The table shows 450,000 to 600,000 clones, with around 80% occurring only once. The sequencing input was PBMCs. These receptors came from a woman in her thirties or forties in good health. Some clones in this sample may be carry-over from other donors' samples.

V gene TRBV9 combines with J gene TRBJ2-3; 10 bases are a match to TRBD2. Germline V gives CDR1 SGDLS, CDR2 YYNGEE. The CDR3 contains 16 residues. V lost 0 bases to trimming and J lost 4 bases; unmatched junction nucleotides: 5. CDR3 coding DNA: TGTGCCAGCAGCGTAGGAGCTAGCGGGAGCTCAGATACGCAGTATTTT. This gives the protein CASSVGASGSSDTQYF.

This clone was recorded once. The chain recombines TRBV7-9 with TRBJ2-5, with TRBD1 identical over 7 bases. CDR3 length: 15 residues. Per the germline V gene, CDR1 is SEHNR and CDR2 is FQNEAQ (reference sequence). V lost 5 bases, J lost 1 base, and 7 bases stayed unmatched. The CDR3 spells CASSRRTGSQETQYF. CDR3 in DNA: TGTGCCAGCAGCCGTCGGACAGGAAGCCAAGAGACCCAGTACTTC.

The chain recombines TRBV20-1 with TRBJ2-7; 8 positions match TRBD1. Trimming took 5 bases from V and 7 from J; bases not matched to a gene: 1. The CDR3 covers 10 residues. CDR1 DFQATT and CDR2 SNEGSKA come from the germline V gene (reference sequence). The CDR3 sequence is CSAQGAEQYF. The CDR3 DNA sequence: TGCAGTGCTCAGGGGGCAGAGCAGTACTTC.

A few counts support this clone. This chain links TRBV21-1 with TRBJ2-7; TRBD1, as called in the table, went unchecked against the DNA. TRBV21-1 is a documented pseudogene. This CDR3 spans 16 amino acids. The CDR3 is CASSAREGHRLHEQYF. CDR3 sequence (DNA): TGTGCCAGCAGCGCTCGAGAGGGACATCGTTTGCACGAGCAGTACTTC.

The CDR3: CASSLSGDSGELFF. In DNA form, the CDR3 reads TGTGCCAGCAGCTTAAGCGGGGATTCCGGGGAGCTGTTTTTT. V and J are TRBV7-9 and TRBJ2-2; 7 bases agree with TRBD2. CDR3 length equals 14 residues. V lost 2 bases and J lost 6; bases outside the gene matches: 3. Looked up from germline, CDR1 is SEHNR and CDR2 is FQNEAQ (reference sequence).

The V call is TRBV19, the J call TRBJ2-7; D gene unclear. V dropped 5 bases and J dropped 3 bases, with 8 bases sitting between them. The CDR3 has 12 amino acids. CDR1 is LNHDA and CDR2 is SQIVND in the germline V gene (reference sequence). CDR3 amino acids: CASSRVNYEQYF. In DNA, the CDR3 is TGTGCCAGTAGTCGCGTGAACTACGAGCAGTACTTC.

This clone was counted a single time. Other DNA sequences in this sample translate to the same CDR3. The J gene is TRBJ2-7, the V gene TRBV18, with TRBD1 identical over 8 bases. Per germline, CDR1 KGHSH and CDR2 LQKENI. This CDR3 spans 14 amino acids. J was trimmed by 1 base and V by 3 bases; bases with no gene match: 2. The CDR3 DNA reads TGTGCCAGCTCACCGGGACAGGAGTCCTACGAGCAGTACTTC. It translates to CASSPGQESYEQYF.

V is TRBV10-3 and J is TRBJ1-5, with TRBD1 as a possible D gene (5 bases). The V gene's germline CDR1 is ENHRY and CDR2 SYGVKD. Trimming removed 2 bases at V and 5 bases at J, with 16 bases between. The CDR3 is 16 amino acids. The CDR3 DNA reads as TGTGCCATCAGTGAGCCCCCGGGACGGAGCGATCAGCCCCAGCATTTT. Amino acid sequence: CAISEPPGRSDQPQHF.